This TCR delta chain stems from a study of Vδ1+ human thymocytes. The study's findings and limits: Unlike peripheral blood Vdelta1+ controls, thymic delta-chain sequences included 15% to 20% Vdelta2 and few Vdelta3. Highly polyclonal TRG and TRD repertoires with Gaussian CDR3 length distributions appeared in thymus. The authors advised highly purified populations and single-cell validation.

Germline CDR1 reads TSWWSYY; CDR2 reads QGS. CDR3 size: 23 residues. Unmatched junction bases numbered 22, after V lost 1 base and J lost 0 bases. After alphabeta T cell depletion, CD3+ Vdelta1+ Vdelta2- thymocytes were sorted. Extracted RNA was reverse transcribed into cDNA. The CDR3 regions were amplified by multiplex PCR from V-gene primers to a constant-region primer. TCRdb repeated clone calling on the multiplex PCR reads with CATT. In the table there are just under 55,000 delta-chain clones, more than 15% of which are singletons. Concerning this clone: What it binds is unknown.

The source of this sequence is a boy less than two years old who had congenital heart surgery. This chain uses TRDV1 with TRDJ1, with TRDD3 identical over 11 bases. The specimen was Vdelta1+ gamma-delta thymocytes from the thymus. As for subset: FACS-sorted CD3+ TCRalphabeta- TCRVdelta1+ TCRVdelta2- thymocytes. For the CDR3, the DNA is TGTGCTCTTGGGGAACCCCTCCGGCGGCTCTTGGGGGATACGATGGGGTACACCGATAAACTCATCTTT. Residues: CALGEPLRRLLGDTMGYTDKLIF.